Shown below are 2 T cell receptor beta chains from a single sample sequenced in a study of identical twins. MiXCR was run by TCRdb on the 5' RACE reads, yielding one entry per CDR3 protein. The sample yields 500,000 or so distinct CDR3 sequences, 13% to 15% seen once. In addition, the sample was reused for a study of yellow fever vaccine responses in identical twins.

Sequenced: CD4+ T cells sorted from blood. The source is a woman under 30 in good health.

The chain carries TRBV24-1 and TRBJ2-3; D may be TRBD1 (5 bases). Germline V gene sequence: CDR1 KGHDR, CDR2 SFDVKD. With 5 bases removed from V and 1 base from J, the gap between germline ends came to 15 bases. The CDR3 has 16 residues. The chain's CDR3 is CATSVERGQRTDTQYF. CDR3 DNA sequence: TGTGCCACCAGTGTCGAAAGGGGTCAACGCACAGATACGCAGTATTTT.

The V call is TRBV18, the J call TRBJ2-3, with D uncertain. Germline CDR1 is KGHSH and CDR2 is LQKENI. The CDR3 has 16 amino acids. Trimming took 1 base from V and 2 from J, leaving 13 bases between them. The CDR3 region is CASSPLLGQITDTQYF. DNA of the CDR3: TGTGCCAGCTCACCACTCCTGGGCCAGATCACAGATACGCAGTATTTT.